This entry features one T cell receptor beta chain sequence. In the original workflow: Researchers report that nucleated cell counts were estimated from reference gene primer amplification. Sequencing was performed with immunoSEQ multiplex PCR; in TCRdb, only in-frame clones are kept and a portion is missing. The V and J calls and clone size come from that table; D and trimming were worked out from the DNA. The table shows some 63,000 clones, with around 80% occurring only once. The data derive from a study of blood T cell repertoires in COVID-19. The wider study: Whether acute or convalescent, the COVID-19 samples came from the United States, Italy and Spain. The cDNA or gDNA used as material had been derived from T cells, B-cell-depleted T cells, or PBMCs.

CDR1 and CDR2 (germline): SNHLY, FYNNEI. The trim removed 7 bases at V and 1 base at J, leaving 6 bases unmatched. The CDR3 totals 15 residues. This sequence was found in a human donor in a cohort sampled during active COVID-19. The chain carries TRBV2 and TRBJ2-2, with 7 bases aligning to TRBD2. The source material was peripheral blood. DNA for the CDR3: TGTGCCAGCAACCCTAGCGGCCGGAACACCGGGGAGCTGTTTTTT. Its translation: CASNPSGRNTGELFF. The whole variable domain, remainder taken from reference TRBV2 and TRBJ2-2, is EPEVTQTPSHQVTQMGQEVILRCVPISNHLYFYWYRQILGQKVEFLVSFYNNEISEKSEIFDDQFSVERPDGSNFTLKIRSTKLEDSAMYFCASNPSGRNTGELFFGEGSRLTVL.